These 19 T cell receptor beta chains came from one sample sequenced in a study of human T cells and chemical hapten exposure. Time point denoted: healthy volunteer bleed at 6 weeks. Sequencing started from total RNA isolated from unfractionated whole blood. TCRdb independently ran MiXCR on the RACE reads; one entry per CDR3 protein. This repertoire shows roughly 75,000 distinct CDR3 sequences, around 9.3% found once; its top ten account for 1.5% to 2%. The specimen sequenced was whole blood. All receptors derive from a female donor in good health. Some clones in this sample may be carry-over from other donors' samples.

This clonotype occurred a few times. The rearrangement joins TRBV6-6 to TRBJ1-5, with D tentatively TRBD1 (6 bases). Germline V lookup: CDR1 MNHNY, CDR2 SVGAGI (reference sequence). The CDR3 runs to 13 residues. The V end was cut by 6 bases, the J end by 11 bases, with 17 bases between. CDR3 coding DNA: TGTGCCAGCAGCGAAAACGAAAGGACAGCCCAGCATTTT. This encodes CASSENERTAQHF.

The chain couples TRBV6-5 to TRBJ2-3, with D possibly being TRBD1 or TRBD2 (6 bases each). This CDR3 contains 13 residues. V lost 4 bases, J lost 2 bases, and 7 bases lay in between. Germline CDR1 and CDR2: MNHEY and SVGAGI. Written as DNA, the CDR3 is TGTGCCAGCAGTTGGGGGGCCACAGATACGCAGTATTTT. Its protein is CASSWGATDTQYF.

This clonotype was recorded only once. A much larger clone is a single base away; this may be a read error. The rearrangement uses TRBV2 and TRBJ1-5; no clear D gene. This CDR3 has 14 amino acids. Germline-derived CDR1 and CDR2 are SNHLY and FYNNEI. CDR3: CTSSKSEANQPQHF. The CDR3 region has the DNA TGTACCAGCAGTAAGAGCGAGGCGAATCAGCCCCAGCATTTT.

This clonotype was seen a few times. V is TRBV7-8 and J is TRBJ1-3, with D maybe TRBD1 (6 bases). CDR1 and CDR2 (germline): SGHVS, FQNEAQ. This CDR3 spans 14 amino acids. V dropped 5 bases and J dropped 9 bases, with 17 bases sitting between them. The CDR3 reads CASSDGQRFTTIYF. The CDR3 bases are TGTGCCAGCAGCGACGGACAGCGTTTCACCACCATATATTTT.

This clonotype occurred many times. The rearrangement links TRBV28 to TRBJ2-3, with D maybe TRBD2 (5 bases). The CDR3 totals 12 residues. CDR1 and CDR2 (germline): MDHEN, SYDVKM. V shed 4 bases and J shed 4 bases, with 6 bases lying between them. The CDR3 nucleotides read TGTGCCAGCAGTTCGGACTCAGATACGCAGTATTTT. This sequence encodes CASSSDSDTQYF.

The chain employs TRBV14 and TRBJ2-1, with 9 nucleotides matching TRBD2. Losses at the gene ends were 1 base for V and 13 bases for J; bases not matched to a gene: 14. The length of the CDR3 is 16 residues. CDR1 and CDR2 from the germline V gene are SGHDN and FVKESK. The CDR3 sequence: CASSQGRAGTSSAQFF. CDR3 DNA: TGTGCCAGCAGCCAAGGTAGAGCCGGGACTAGCAGTGCTCAGTTCTTC.

This clonotype was seen only a few times. The gene calls are TRBV9 and TRBJ1-6, with a possible D match to TRBD1 (6 bases). Trimming left V 1 base short and J 7 bases short, with 9 bases between. This CDR3 comprises 14 residues. CDR1 is SGDLS and CDR2 is YYNGEE in the germline V gene. CDR3 nucleotides: TGTGCCAGCAGCGTATTACAGGGAAATTCACCCCTCCACTTT. Amino acids: CASSVLQGNSPLHF.

This clonotype turned up a few times. The chain's CDR3 is CATSRVVSDNSPLHF. For the CDR3, the DNA is TGTGCCACCAGCAGAGTGGTGAGTGATAATTCACCCCTCCACTTT. The gene calls are TRBV15 and TRBJ1-6; D remains unclear. The CDR3 has 15 amino acids. CDR1 and CDR2 from the germline V gene are LNHNV and YYDKDF (reference sequence). V was pared by 1 base and J by 5 bases, with 9 bases between.

This clonotype has a handful of counts. This chain connects TRBV7-8 to TRBJ2-7; a possible D gene is TRBD2 (6 bases). CDR1 is SGHVS, CDR2 FQNEAQ, per germline. This CDR3 contains 13 residues. The V end was cut by 5 bases, the J end by 6 bases, with 14 bases between. The CDR3 loop is CASSPQGLVEQYF. DNA for the CDR3: TGTGCCAGCAGCCCGCAGGGACTTGTCGAGCAGTACTTC.

This clonotype was counted at least ten times. V is TRBV7-9 and J is TRBJ1-4, with unresolved D. Germline CDR1 reads SEHNR; CDR2 reads FQNEAQ (reference sequence). This CDR3 spans 15 amino acids. The V and J ends lost 3 bases and 0 bases respectively, with 8 bases between them. CDR3 DNA: TGTGCCAGCAGCTTCCCGGGTGCAACTAATGAAAAACTGTTTTTT. Translated, it gives CASSFPGATNEKLFF.

This rearrangement joins TRBV20-1 to TRBJ1-5, with D possibly being TRBD1 (6 bases). The germline V and J ends were trimmed by 5 bases and 11 bases, with 16 bases remaining between them. Germline CDR1 DFQATT, CDR2 SNEGSKA (reference sequence). This CDR3 contains 12 residues. CDR3 loop: CSAGQRGTAQHF. The CDR3 bases are TGCAGTGCTGGACAGCGTGGAACGGCCCAGCATTTT.

CDR3 sequence reads: CASGLPLDTQYF. The DNA for the CDR3 is TGTGCTAGTGGTTTGCCCCTAGATACGCAGTATTTT. The V gene is TRBV12-5, the J gene TRBJ2-3; D uncertain. With 2 bases removed from V and 5 bases from J, the gap between germline ends came to 5 bases. Germline CDR1 and CDR2: LGHNT and FRNRAP. The CDR3 covers 12 residues.

This clonotype was observed a few times. The chain couples TRBV3-1 to TRBJ2-3, with unresolved D. The CDR3 has 13 amino acids. CDR1 is LGHDT, CDR2 YNNKEL, per germline (reference sequence). The V and J ends lost 3 bases and 5 bases respectively, with 9 bases between them. This chain's CDR3 is CASSHSPVDTQYF. CDR3 DNA: TGTGCCAGCAGCCACTCGCCTGTAGATACGCAGTATTTT.

This clonotype has more than one count but fewer than ten. The V and J genes are TRBV7-8 and TRBJ1-1; 7 bases match TRBD1. This CDR3 contains 16 residues. CDR1 is SGHVS and CDR2 is FQNEAQ in the germline V gene. With V trimmed by 5 bases and J by 0 bases, 9 bases remained unmatched. The CDR3 DNA reads as TGTGCCAGCAGCCCCAGACAGGGAGGGATGAACACTGAAGCTTTCTTT. Protein: CASSPRQGGMNTEAFF.

The chain is built from TRBV29-1 and TRBJ2-2; TRBD1 matches at 8 bases. V was clipped by 5 bases and J by 6 bases; unmatched bases: 8. Germline V gene sequence: CDR1 SQVTM, CDR2 ANQGSEA. The CDR3 sequence is 14 residues long. CDR3 in amino acids: CSVLSRGRAGELFF. The CDR3 nucleotides are TGCAGCGTTCTCTCCAGGGGGCGCGCCGGGGAGCTGTTTTTT.

This chain links TRBV5-8 with TRBJ1-5; no firm D call. Germline-derived CDR1 and CDR2 are SGHTS and YDEGEE. There are 12 residues in the CDR3. Between the trimmed V and J ends, which lost 4 bases and 7 bases, there was a span of 9 bases. The CDR3 spells CASSGKVQPQHF. The CDR3 nucleotides read TGTGCCAGCAGCGGAAAGGTCCAGCCCCAGCATTTT.

The rearrangement uses TRBV5-4 and TRBJ2-5; possible D gene TRBD2, 7 bases. The CDR3 runs to 15 residues. Germline V gene lookup returns CDR1 SGHNT and CDR2 YYREEE (reference sequence). Between the trimmed V and J ends, which lost 0 bases and 4 bases, there was a span of 13 bases. The CDR3 loop reads CASSLEGGGGETQYF. The CDR3, as DNA: TGTGCCAGCAGCTTGGAAGGCGGGGGCGGAGAGACCCAGTACTTC.

This clonotype occurred many times. The chain is built from TRBV7-7 and TRBJ2-2; D gene unclear. Between the trimmed V and J ends, which lost 2 bases and 1 base, there was a span of 5 bases. The germline CDR1 and CDR2 sequences are SSHAT and FNYEAQ (reference sequence). The CDR3 is made up of 14 amino acids. The CDR3 protein is CASSLSQNTGELFF. CDR3 nucleotide sequence: TGTGCCAGCAGCTTATCTCAGAACACCGGGGAGCTGTTTTTT.

The gene calls are TRBV15 and TRBJ1-2; 7 bases fit TRBD1. The germline CDR1 and CDR2 sequences are LNHNV and YYDKDF (reference sequence). This CDR3 has 15 residues. V lost 5 bases and J lost 6; bases outside the gene matches: 12. CDR3 sequence reads: CATSRHRGPADGYTF. In DNA, the CDR3 is TGTGCCACCAGCCGCCACAGGGGACCGGCGGATGGCTACACCTTC.